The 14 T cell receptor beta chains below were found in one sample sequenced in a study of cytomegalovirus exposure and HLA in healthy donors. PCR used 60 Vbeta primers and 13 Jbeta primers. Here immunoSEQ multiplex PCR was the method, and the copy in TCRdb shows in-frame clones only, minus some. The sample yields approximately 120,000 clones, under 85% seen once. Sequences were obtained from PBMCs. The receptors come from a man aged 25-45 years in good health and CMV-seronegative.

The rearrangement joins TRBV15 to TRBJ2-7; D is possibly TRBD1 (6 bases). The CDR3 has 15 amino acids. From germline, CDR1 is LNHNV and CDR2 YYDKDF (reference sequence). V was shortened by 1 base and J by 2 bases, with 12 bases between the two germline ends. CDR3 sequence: CATSRGAGATYEQYF. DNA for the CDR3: TGTGCCACCAGCAGAGGCGCAGGGGCAACCTACGAGCAGTACTTC.

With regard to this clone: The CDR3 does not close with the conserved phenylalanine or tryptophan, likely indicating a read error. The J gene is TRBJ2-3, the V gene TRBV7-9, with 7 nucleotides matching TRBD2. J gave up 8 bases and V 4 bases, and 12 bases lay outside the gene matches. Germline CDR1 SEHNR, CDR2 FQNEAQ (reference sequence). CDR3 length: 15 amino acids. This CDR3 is CASSSGDYQGGTQYV. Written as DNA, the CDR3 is TGTGCCAGCAGCTCTGGGGACTACCAAGGAGGTACGCAGTATGTT.

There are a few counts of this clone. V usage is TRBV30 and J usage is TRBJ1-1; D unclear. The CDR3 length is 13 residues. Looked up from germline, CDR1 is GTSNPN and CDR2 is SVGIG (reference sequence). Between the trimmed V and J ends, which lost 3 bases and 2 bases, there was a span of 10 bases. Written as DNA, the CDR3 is TGTGCCTGGAGATTTATACTTAACACTGAAGCTTTCTTT. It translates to CAWRFILNTEAFF.

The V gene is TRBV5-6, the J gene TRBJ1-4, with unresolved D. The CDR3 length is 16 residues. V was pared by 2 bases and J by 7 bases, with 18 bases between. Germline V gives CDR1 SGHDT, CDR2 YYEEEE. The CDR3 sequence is CASSFRRAALSEKLFF. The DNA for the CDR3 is TGTGCCAGCAGCTTTAGGAGGGCTGCGTTAAGTGAAAAACTGTTTTTT.

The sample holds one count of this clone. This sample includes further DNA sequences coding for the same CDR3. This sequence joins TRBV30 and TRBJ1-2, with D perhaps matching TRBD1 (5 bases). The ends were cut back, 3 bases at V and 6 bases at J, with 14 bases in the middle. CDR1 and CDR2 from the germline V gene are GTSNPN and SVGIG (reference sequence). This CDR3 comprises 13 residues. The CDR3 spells CAWSVAAGNGYTF. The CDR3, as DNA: TGTGCCTGGAGCGTCGCGGCAGGGAATGGCTACACCTTC. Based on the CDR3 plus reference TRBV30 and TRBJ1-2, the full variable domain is SQTIHQWPATLVQPVGSPLSLECTVEGTSNPNLYWYRQAAGRGLQLLFYSVGIGQISSEVPQNLSASRPQDRQFILSSKKLLLSDSGFYLCAWSVAAGNGYTFGSGTRLTVV.

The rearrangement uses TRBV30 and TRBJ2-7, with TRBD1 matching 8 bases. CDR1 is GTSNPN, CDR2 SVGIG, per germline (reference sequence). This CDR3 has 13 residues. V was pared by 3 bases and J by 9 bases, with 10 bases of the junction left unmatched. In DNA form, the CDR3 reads TGTGCCTGGAGCCAGGGGGCCGTCGAGGTGCAGTACTTC. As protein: CAWSQGAVEVQYF.

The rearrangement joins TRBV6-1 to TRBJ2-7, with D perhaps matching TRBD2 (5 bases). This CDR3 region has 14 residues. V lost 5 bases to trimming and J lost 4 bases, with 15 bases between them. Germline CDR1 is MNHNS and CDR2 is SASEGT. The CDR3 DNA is TGTGCCAGCAGTACCAGCGTCGGCGGGTACGAGCAGTACTTC. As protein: CASSTSVGGYEQYF.

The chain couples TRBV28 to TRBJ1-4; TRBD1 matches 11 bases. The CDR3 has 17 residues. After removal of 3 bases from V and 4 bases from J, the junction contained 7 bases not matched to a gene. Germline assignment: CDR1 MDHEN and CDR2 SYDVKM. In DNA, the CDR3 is TGTGCCAGCAGTTTTCACGGACAGGGGGCGGGTAATGAAAAACTGTTTTTT. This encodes CASSFHGQGAGNEKLFF. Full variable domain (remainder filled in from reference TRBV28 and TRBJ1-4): DVKVTQSSRYLVKRTGEKVFLECVQDMDHENMFWYRQDPGLGLRLIYFSYDVKMKEKGDIPEGYSVSREKKERFSLILESASTNQTSMYLCASSFHGQGAGNEKLFFGSGTQLSVL.

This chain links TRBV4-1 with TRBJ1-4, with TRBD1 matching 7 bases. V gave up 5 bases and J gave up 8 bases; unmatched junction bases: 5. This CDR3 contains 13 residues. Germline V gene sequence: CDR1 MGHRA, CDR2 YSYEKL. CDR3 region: CASSFQGEEKLFF. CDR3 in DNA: TGCGCCAGCAGCTTCCAGGGGGAGGAAAAACTGTTTTTT.

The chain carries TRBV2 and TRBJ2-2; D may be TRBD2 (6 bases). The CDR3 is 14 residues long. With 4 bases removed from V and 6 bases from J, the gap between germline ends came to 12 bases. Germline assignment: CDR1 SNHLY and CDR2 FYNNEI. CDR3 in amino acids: CASSGLVLAGELFF. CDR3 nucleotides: TGTGCCAGCAGTGGACTAGTGCTCGCCGGGGAGCTGTTTTTT.

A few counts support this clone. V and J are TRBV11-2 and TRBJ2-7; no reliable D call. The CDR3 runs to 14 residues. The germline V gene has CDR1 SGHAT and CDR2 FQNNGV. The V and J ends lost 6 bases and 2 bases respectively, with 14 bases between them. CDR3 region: CASRPTQLTYEQYF. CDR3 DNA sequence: TGTGCCAGCAGGCCTACACAGTTAACCTACGAGCAGTACTTC.

CDR3 nucleotides: TGTGCCAGCACCGTGGGACAGCCCTTCTACGAGCAGTACTTC. This codes for CASTVGQPFYEQYF. This chain joins TRBV28 and TRBJ2-7; TRBD1 matches 7 bases. CDR1 and CDR2 from the germline V gene are MDHEN and SYDVKM. With V trimmed by 7 bases and J by 3 bases, 9 bases remained unmatched. The CDR3 runs to 14 residues.

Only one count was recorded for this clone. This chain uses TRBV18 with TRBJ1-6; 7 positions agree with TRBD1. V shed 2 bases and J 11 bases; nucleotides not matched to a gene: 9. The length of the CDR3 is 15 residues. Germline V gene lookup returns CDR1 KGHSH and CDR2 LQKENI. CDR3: CASSPERGQYPPLHF. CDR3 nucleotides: TGTGCCAGCTCACCAGAAAGGGGGCAATACCCACCCCTCCACTTT.

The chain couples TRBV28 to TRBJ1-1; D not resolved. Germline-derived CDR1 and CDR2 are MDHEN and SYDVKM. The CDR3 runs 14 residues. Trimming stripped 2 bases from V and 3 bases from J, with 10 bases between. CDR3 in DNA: TGTGCCAGCAGTTTAGGGTCTCGGGACACTGAAGCTTTCTTT. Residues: CASSLGSRDTEAFF.